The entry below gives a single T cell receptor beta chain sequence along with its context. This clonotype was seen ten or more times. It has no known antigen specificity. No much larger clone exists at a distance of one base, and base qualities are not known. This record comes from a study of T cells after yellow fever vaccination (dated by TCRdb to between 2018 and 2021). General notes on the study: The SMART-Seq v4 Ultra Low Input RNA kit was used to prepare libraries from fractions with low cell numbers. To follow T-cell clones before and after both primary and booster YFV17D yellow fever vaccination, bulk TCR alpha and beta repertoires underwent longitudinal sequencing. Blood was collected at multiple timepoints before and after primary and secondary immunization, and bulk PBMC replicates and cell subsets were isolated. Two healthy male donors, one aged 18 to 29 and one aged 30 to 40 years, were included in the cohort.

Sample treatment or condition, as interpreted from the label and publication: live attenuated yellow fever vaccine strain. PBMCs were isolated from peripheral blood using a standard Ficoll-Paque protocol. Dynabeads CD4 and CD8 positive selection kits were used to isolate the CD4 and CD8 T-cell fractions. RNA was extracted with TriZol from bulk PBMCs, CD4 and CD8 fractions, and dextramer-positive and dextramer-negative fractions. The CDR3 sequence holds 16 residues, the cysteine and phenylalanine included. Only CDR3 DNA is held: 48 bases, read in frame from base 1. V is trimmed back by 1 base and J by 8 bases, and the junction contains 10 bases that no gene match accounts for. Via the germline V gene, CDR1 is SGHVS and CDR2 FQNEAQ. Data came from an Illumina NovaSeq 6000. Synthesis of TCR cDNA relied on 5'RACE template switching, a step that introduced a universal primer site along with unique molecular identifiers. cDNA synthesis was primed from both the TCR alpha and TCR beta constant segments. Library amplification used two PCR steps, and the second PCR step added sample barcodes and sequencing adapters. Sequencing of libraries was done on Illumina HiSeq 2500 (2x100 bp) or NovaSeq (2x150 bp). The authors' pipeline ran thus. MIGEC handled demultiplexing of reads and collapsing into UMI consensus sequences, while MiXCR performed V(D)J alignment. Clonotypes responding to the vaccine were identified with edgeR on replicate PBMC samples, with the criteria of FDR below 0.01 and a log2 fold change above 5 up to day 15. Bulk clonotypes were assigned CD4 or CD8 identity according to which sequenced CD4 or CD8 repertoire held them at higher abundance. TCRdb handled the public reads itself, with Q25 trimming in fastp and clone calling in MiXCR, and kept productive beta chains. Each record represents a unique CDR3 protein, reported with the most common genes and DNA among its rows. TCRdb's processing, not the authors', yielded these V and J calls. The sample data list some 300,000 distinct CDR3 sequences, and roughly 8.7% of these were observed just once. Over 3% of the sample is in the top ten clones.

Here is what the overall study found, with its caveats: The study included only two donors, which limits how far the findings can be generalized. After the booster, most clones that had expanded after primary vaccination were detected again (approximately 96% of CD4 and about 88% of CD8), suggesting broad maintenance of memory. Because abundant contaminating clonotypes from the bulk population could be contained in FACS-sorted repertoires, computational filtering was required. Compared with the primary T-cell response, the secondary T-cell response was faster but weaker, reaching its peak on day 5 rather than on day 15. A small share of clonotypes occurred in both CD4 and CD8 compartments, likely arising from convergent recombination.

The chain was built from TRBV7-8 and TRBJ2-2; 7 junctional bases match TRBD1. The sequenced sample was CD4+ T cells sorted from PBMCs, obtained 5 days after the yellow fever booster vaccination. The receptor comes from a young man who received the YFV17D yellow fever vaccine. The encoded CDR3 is CASSLVGTAAPGELFF. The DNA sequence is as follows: TGTGCCAGCAGCTTAGTGGGGACAGCGGCTCCTGGGGAGCTGTTTTTT.